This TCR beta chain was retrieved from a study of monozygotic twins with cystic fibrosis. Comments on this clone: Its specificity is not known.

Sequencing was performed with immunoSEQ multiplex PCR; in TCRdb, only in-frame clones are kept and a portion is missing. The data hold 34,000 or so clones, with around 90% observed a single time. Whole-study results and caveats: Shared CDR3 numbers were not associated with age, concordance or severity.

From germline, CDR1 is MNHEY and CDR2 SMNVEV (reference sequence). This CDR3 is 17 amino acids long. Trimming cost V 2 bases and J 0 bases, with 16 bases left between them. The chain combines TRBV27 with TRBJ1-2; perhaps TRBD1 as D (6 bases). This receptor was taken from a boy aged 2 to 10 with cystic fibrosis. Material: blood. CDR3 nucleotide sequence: TGTGCCAGCAGTTTAGCAGGGGTTTCTGGCGCTAACTATGGCTACACCTTC. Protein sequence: CASSLAGVSGANYGYTF.